The 22 T cell receptor beta chains presented below share a single source sample, sequenced in a study of response to subunit inactivated influenza vaccine. One entry per CDR3 protein, called by TCRdb with MiXCR from the RT-PCR reads. The table has about 650,000 distinct CDR3 sequences, approximately 15% seen once. Sequenced here: PBMCs from blood, sampled 14 days before vaccination. Receptors were obtained from a man aged 50 to 59 who received an inactivated influenza vaccine.

This clonotype came up a few times. V gene TRBV20-1 combines with J gene TRBJ2-1; 10 bases map to TRBD2. V dropped 3 bases and J dropped 7; count of bases not matched to a gene: 9. The CDR3 has 15 residues. Germline V gene lookup returns CDR1 DFQATT and CDR2 SNEGSKA (reference sequence). The CDR3, as DNA: TGCAGTGCTAGGGGACCGGGACTAGCGCCTAATGAGCAGTTCTTC. Translating gives CSARGPGLAPNEQFF.

This sequence joins TRBV5-1 and TRBJ2-3; the D call may be TRBD1 or TRBD2 (5 bases each). The CDR3 has 16 amino acids. Germline V gene sequence: CDR1 SGHRS, CDR2 YFSETQ. V was clipped by 2 bases and J by 3 bases, with 16 bases between them. The CDR3 DNA reads as TGCGCCAGCAGCTTAGGGACCCAAAGGAGTACAGATACGCAGTATTTT. This encodes CASSLGTQRSTDTQYF. Full variable domain (missing parts from reference TRBV5-1 and TRBJ2-3): KAGVTQTPRYLIKTRGQQVTLSCSPISGHRSVSWYQQTPGQGLQFLFEYFSETQRNKGNFPGRFSGRQFSNSRSEMNVSTLELGDSALYLCASSLGTQRSTDTQYFGPGTRLTVL.

The sample holds many counts of this clonotype. The chain employs TRBV4-1 and TRBJ2-1; 7 bases are shared with TRBD2. V lost 5 bases and J lost 6; bases outside the gene matches: 16. Germline loops: CDR1 MGHRA, CDR2 YSYEKL. There are 17 residues in the CDR3. CDR3 sequence: CASSLRVWLADRNEQFF. CDR3 coding DNA: TGCGCCAGCAGCTTACGGGTATGGCTAGCGGACCGCAATGAGCAGTTCTTC.

The V and J genes are TRBV7-9 and TRBJ1-2, with D hard to call. Trimming pared 4 bases from V and 3 bases from J, leaving 9 bases between. The CDR3 loop spans 13 amino acids. CDR1 and CDR2 (germline): SEHNR, FQNEAQ (reference sequence). The CDR3 region is CASSSDIYYGYTF. As DNA, the CDR3 is TGTGCCAGCAGCTCCGACATTTACTATGGCTACACCTTC.

In regard to this clonotype: A read error may be the cause here, since a much bigger clone is one base away. J is TRBJ2-5 and V is TRBV5-7; no clear D gene. TRBV5-7 is treated as an ORF (open reading frame) with a function not yet certain. The CDR3 loop spans 13 amino acids. CDR3 in amino acids: CAISLKGAETQYF. The DNA for the CDR3 is TGTGCCATCAGCTTGAAAGGTGCGGAGACCCAGTACTTC.

In this sample, this clonotype turned up a few times. The chain carries TRBV20-1 and TRBJ2-7; 8 nucleotides align to TRBD1. Trimming cost V 5 bases and J 3 bases; bases outside gene matches: 3. The CDR3 extends over 12 amino acids. CDR1 is DFQATT, CDR2 SNEGSKA, per germline (reference sequence). The CDR3 protein is CSASGQVYEQYF. In DNA, the CDR3 is TGCAGTGCTTCGGGACAGGTCTACGAGCAGTACTTC.

This clonotype was counted only a few times. V and J are TRBV6-1 and TRBJ2-3; D not certain. Germline V gives CDR1 MNHNS, CDR2 SASEGT. V was clipped by 6 bases and J by 2 bases, with 9 bases between them. The CDR3 is made up of 13 amino acids. This CDR3 reads CASRNRNTDTQYF. The CDR3 region has the DNA TGTGCCAGCAGAAATCGAAACACAGATACGCAGTATTTT.

A few counts support this clonotype. The CDR3 protein is CASSQGLGSTEAFF. DNA for the CDR3: TGCGCCAGCAGCCAAGGTCTGGGAAGCACTGAAGCTTTCTTT. The V and J genes are TRBV4-1 and TRBJ1-1; D is uncertain. The CDR3 runs to 14 residues. V lost 1 base and J 4 bases, leaving 10 bases between the germline ends. Germline V gene sequence: CDR1 MGHRA, CDR2 YSYEKL.

For the CDR3, the DNA is TGTGCCAGCAGCTCCCAACAGGGCTTGAACACTGAAGCTTTCTTT. Translating gives CASSSQQGLNTEAFF. This chain connects TRBV7-2 to TRBJ1-1; a weak D match, TRBD1 (6 bases). The CDR3 covers 15 residues. Looked up from germline, CDR1 is SGHTA and CDR2 is FQGNSA. Trimming pared 4 bases from V and 0 bases from J, leaving 12 bases between.

The chain combines TRBV20-1 with TRBJ2-4; 8 bases line up with TRBD2. Per the germline V gene, CDR1 is DFQATT and CDR2 is SNEGSKA (reference sequence). This CDR3 contains 13 residues. Trimming cost V 6 bases and J 3 bases; bases outside gene matches: 4. The CDR3 bases are TGCAGTGCGGCAACTAGCGGCAAAAACATTCAGTACTTC. This sequence encodes CSAATSGKNIQYF.

This clonotype has a handful of counts. This sequence joins TRBV20-1 and TRBJ2-3; 15 bases align to TRBD2. Germline V gene sequence: CDR1 DFQATT, CDR2 SNEGSKA (reference sequence). V lost 3 bases and J lost 5; bases outside the gene matches: 6. The CDR3 sequence is 16 residues long. The CDR3 DNA reads TGCAGTGCTAGTTGGGGACTAGCGGGAGGCCGAGATACGCAGTATTTT. Encoded protein: CSASWGLAGGRDTQYF.

This clonotype was counted between two and nine times. This chain links TRBV28 with TRBJ1-3, with TRBD1 matching 8 bases. The CDR3 loop spans 15 amino acids. J gave up 0 bases and V 6 bases, and 4 bases lay outside the gene matches. CDR1 is MDHEN, CDR2 SYDVKM, per germline. CDR3 in amino acids: CASRGTGSSGNTIYF. The DNA for the CDR3 is TGTGCCAGCAGGGGGACAGGATCCTCTGGAAACACCATATATTTT. The whole variable domain, filled in from reference TRBV28 and TRBJ1-3, reads DVKVTQSSRYLVKRTGEKVFLECVQDMDHENMFWYRQDPGLGLRLIYFSYDVKMKEKGDIPEGYSVSREKKERFSLILESASTNQTSMYLCASRGTGSSGNTIYFGEGSWLTVV.

This clonotype was recorded at least ten times. The V call is TRBV7-2, the J call TRBJ1-1; no clear D. Trimming took 6 bases from V and 5 from J, leaving 13 bases between them. Germline lookup yields CDR1 SGHTA and CDR2 FQGNSA. The CDR3 contains 13 residues. CDR3 sequence (DNA): TGTGCCAGCAGAATTAACCCCGGGACTGAAGCTTTCTTT. Translated, it gives CASRINPGTEAFF.

The J gene is TRBJ2-7, the V gene TRBV3-1; 11 bases align to TRBD2. The germline CDR1 and CDR2 sequences are LGHDT and YNNKEL (reference sequence). The junction had 10 bases not matched to a gene; V was cut back by 0 bases and J by 3 bases. The CDR3 contains 18 residues. In nucleotides, the CDR3 is TGTGCCAGCAGCCAAGATCCACAACTAGCGGGGGACAACTACGAGCAGTACTTC. Translating it yields CASSQDPQLAGDNYEQYF.

This clonotype showed up just once. J is TRBJ1-2 and V is TRBV30, with TRBD1 as a possible D gene (5 bases). Germline V gene data show CDR1 as GTSNPN and CDR2 as SVGIG (reference sequence). Between the trimmed V and J ends, which lost 5 bases and 4 bases, there was a span of 17 bases. This CDR3 has 14 amino acids. The CDR3 DNA is TGTGCCTGGCAAGGGACTGGCGAGGCCTATGGCTACACCTTC. Amino acids: CAWQGTGEAYGYTF.

The chain is built from TRBV7-9 and TRBJ2-7; possible D gene TRBD2, 6 bases. The V gene lost 5 bases and the J gene lost 5 bases, with 13 bases spanning the gap. Germline V lookup: CDR1 SEHNR, CDR2 FQNEAQ (reference sequence). CDR3 length: 13 residues. Written as DNA, the CDR3 is TGTGCCAGCAGCCGTGGGACTGACAACGAGCAGTACTTC. The encoded protein is CASSRGTDNEQYF.

This clonotype was observed a handful of times. The V and J genes are TRBV7-2 and TRBJ1-2, with 10 bases identical to TRBD1. V shed 1 base and J 4 bases; nucleotides not matched to a gene: 6. The CDR3 spans 16 residues. Per germline, CDR1 SGHTA and CDR2 FQGNSA. The CDR3 region is CASSLGGQGSSYGYTF. The CDR3 DNA follows: TGTGCCAGCAGCTTAGGGGGACAGGGGAGTTCCTATGGCTACACCTTC.

A few counts support this clonotype. The chain has TRBV14 and TRBJ1-1, with 7 bases fitting TRBD1. There are 15 residues in the CDR3. After removal of 9 bases from V and 2 bases from J, the junction contained 12 bases not matched to a gene. The V gene's germline CDR1 is SGHDN and CDR2 FVKESK. The CDR3 loop is CARSDRAVRNTEAFF. The DNA of the CDR3 is TGTGCCAGGAGCGACAGGGCCGTGAGAAACACTGAAGCTTTCTTT.

This chain joins TRBV29-1 and TRBJ2-7, with 11 bases lining up with TRBD2. Unmatched junction bases numbered 6, after V lost 2 bases and J lost 6 bases. The CDR3 consists of 14 residues. Germline V gene lookup returns CDR1 SQVTM and CDR2 ANQGSEA. The CDR3 is CSVERGSGRGEQYF. CDR3 nucleotides: TGCAGCGTTGAACGGGGTAGCGGGAGGGGCGAGCAGTACTTC.

This clonotype was picked up a small number of times. The rearrangement joins TRBV5-1 to TRBJ1-1; 12 nucleotides match TRBD1. CDR3 length equals 15 residues. Losses at the gene ends were 3 bases for V and 3 bases for J; bases not matched to a gene: 3. CDR1 is SGHRS, CDR2 YFSETQ, per germline. The CDR3 sequence: CASSWGQGADTEAFF. For the CDR3, the DNA is TGCGCCAGCAGCTGGGGACAGGGGGCGGACACTGAAGCTTTCTTT.

Points on this clonotype: One end of the junction varies from germline; a read error may be responsible. The chain is built from TRBV12-3 or TRBV12-4 and TRBJ1-5; D perhaps matches TRBD1 (5 bases). This CDR3 region has 15 residues. The CDR3 here is CASSTAGRGNQPQHF. Written as DNA, the CDR3 is TGTGCCAGCAGTACAGCCGGACGGGGCAATCAGCCCCAGCACTTT.

The chain couples TRBV6-2 or TRBV6-3 to TRBJ2-3, with TRBD1 as a possible D gene (5 bases). In germline, CDR1 is MNHEY, CDR2 SVGEGT. V lost 2 bases and J 0 bases, leaving 12 bases between the germline ends. The CDR3 is made up of 16 amino acids. CDR3 DNA: TGTGCCAGCAGTTACGTATCAGGGTGGAGCACAGATACGCAGTATTTT. It is translated as CASSYVSGWSTDTQYF.